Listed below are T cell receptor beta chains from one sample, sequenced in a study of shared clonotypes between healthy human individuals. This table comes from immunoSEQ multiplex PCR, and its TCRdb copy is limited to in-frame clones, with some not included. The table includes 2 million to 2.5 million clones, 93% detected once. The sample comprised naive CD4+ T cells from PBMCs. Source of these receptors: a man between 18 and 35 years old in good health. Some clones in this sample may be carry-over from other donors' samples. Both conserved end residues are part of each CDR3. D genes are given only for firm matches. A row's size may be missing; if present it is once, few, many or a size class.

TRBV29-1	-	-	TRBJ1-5	TGCAGCGTTGTGTTCGCCGGCTATAGCAATCAGCCCCAGCATTTT	CSVVFAGYSNQPQHF
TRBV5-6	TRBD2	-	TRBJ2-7	TGTGCCAGCAGCCCAGGACTAGCGGGAGGGTTTGCCTACGAGCAGTACTTC	CASSPGLAGGFAYEQYF
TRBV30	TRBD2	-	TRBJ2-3	TGTGCCTCCACGCGGGGTAGCGGGAGTGGTACAGATACGCAGTATTTT	CASTRGSGSGTDTQYF
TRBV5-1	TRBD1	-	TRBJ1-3	TGCGCCAGCAGCTTGTCAGGGGGCCTGAACACCATATATTTT	CASSLSGGLNTIYF
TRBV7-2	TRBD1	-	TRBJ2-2	TGTGCCAGCAGCGGACAGGGGTCGAACACCGGGGAGCTGTTTTTT	CASSGQGSNTGELFF
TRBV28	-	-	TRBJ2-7	TGTGCCAGCAGTCGCCCCGGGACAAAGGGGACCTACGAGCAGTACTTC	CASSRPGTKGTYEQYF
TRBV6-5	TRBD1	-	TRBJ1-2	TGTGCCAGCAGTTCGTGGGGACAGGGCTATGGCTACACCTTC	CASSSWGQGYGYTF
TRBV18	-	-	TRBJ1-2	TGTGCCAGCTCACTTGACAAGATCTATGGCTACACCTTC	CASSLDKIYGYTF
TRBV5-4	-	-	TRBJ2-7	TGTGCCAGCAGCTTGGGTCTAGATATTCGCGAGCAGTACTTC	CASSLGLDIREQYF
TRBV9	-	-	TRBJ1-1	TGTGCCAGCAGCGTAGGGGGGGCTCAAGCTTTCTTT	CASSVGGAQAFF
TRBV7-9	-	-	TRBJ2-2	TGTGCCAGCAGCTTTTTAGCGGCGAACACCGGGGAGCTGTTTTTT	CASSFLAANTGELFF
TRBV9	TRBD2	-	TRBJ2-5	TGTGCCAGCAGCGCCGGACTAGCGGCCCTGACCCAGTACTTC	CASSAGLAALTQYF
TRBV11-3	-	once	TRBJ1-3	TGTGCCAGCAGCCGGACCTCTGGAAACACCATATATTTT	CASSRTSGNTIYF
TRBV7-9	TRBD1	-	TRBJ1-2	TGTGCCAGCAGCTTAAAAACAGGGACAGGGGCGGTTGGCGGCTACACCTTC	CASSLKTGTGAVGGYTF
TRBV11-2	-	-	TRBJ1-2	TGTGCCAGCAGCTTTACAGGGTATGGCTACACCTTC	CASSFTGYGYTF
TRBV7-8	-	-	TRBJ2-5	TGTGCCAGCAGTTTAGCCCAAGAGACCCAGTACTTC	CASSLAQETQYF
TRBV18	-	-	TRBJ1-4	TGTGCCAGCTCTCAAGCCTCCGGGACTGGTAATGAAAAACTGTTTTTT	CASSQASGTGNEKLFF
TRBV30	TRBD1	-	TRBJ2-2	TGTGCCTGGGGCCGTGAAGGACAGGTGAACACCGGGGAGCTGTTTTTT	CAWGREGQVNTGELFF
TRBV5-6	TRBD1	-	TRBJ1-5	TGTGCCAGCAGCTATACAGGGGCGGCGTATCAGCCCCAGCATTTT	CASSYTGAAYQPQHF
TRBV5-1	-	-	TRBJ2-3	TGCGCCAGCAGCTTTGGAGGGAGCACAGATACGCAGTATTTT	CASSFGGSTDTQYF
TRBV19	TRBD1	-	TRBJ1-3	TGTGCCAGTATCGGCGACAGGGGACGGTCTGGAAACACCATATATTTT	CASIGDRGRSGNTIYF
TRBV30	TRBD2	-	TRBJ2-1	TGTGCCTGGGACTCTAGCGGGAGGCGCTACAATGAGCAGTTCTTC	CAWDSSGRRYNEQFF
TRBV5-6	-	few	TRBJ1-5	TGTGCCAGCAGCTTGGTTGCGGGGGGTCAGCCCCAGCATTTT	CASSLVAGGQPQHF
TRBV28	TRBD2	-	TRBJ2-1	TGTGCCAGCAGGACTAGCGGGAGATACAATGAGCAGTTCTTC	CASRTSGRYNEQFF
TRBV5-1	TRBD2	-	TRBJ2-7	TGCGCCAGCAGCTTGGGAAGGGGACTAGAGGACGAGCAGTACTTC	CASSLGRGLEDEQYF
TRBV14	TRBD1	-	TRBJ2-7	TGTGCCAGCAGCCCGAGGGACAGGGGTCGGTACGAGCAGTACTTC	CASSPRDRGRYEQYF
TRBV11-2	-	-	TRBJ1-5	TGTGCCAGCAGCTTAGATCAAGGGGGAAGGGCTGACCAGCCCCAGCATTTT	CASSLDQGGRADQPQHF
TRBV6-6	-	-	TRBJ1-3	TGTGCCAGCAGTTCCCTCCGGGCAGGGGGAAACACCATATATTTT	CASSSLRAGGNTIYF
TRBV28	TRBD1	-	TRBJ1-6	TGTGCCAGCAGCGGATGGGACAGGGGGCTGGCACCCCTCCACTTT	CASSGWDRGLAPLHF
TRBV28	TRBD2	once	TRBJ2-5	TGTGCCAGCTACAAGAACGCCGGACTAGCGGGAGCGGAGACCCAGTACTTC	CASYKNAGLAGAETQYF
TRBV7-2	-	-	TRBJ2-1	TGTGCCAGCAGCTTAGGTGCGGGAAGGTCCTACAATGAGCAGTTCTTC	CASSLGAGRSYNEQFF
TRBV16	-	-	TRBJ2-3	TGTGCCAGCAGCCAATCGAAAGGGTTACGCACAGATACGCAGTATTTT	CASSQSKGLRTDTQYF
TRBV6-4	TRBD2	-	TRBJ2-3	TGTGCCAGCAGTCCAGGACTAGCGAGGGGGGCAGATACGCAGTATTTT	CASSPGLARGADTQYF
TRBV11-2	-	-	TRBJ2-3	TGTGCCAGCAGGCCCTTTATCCATAGGGCGCAGTATTTT	CASRPFIHRAQYF
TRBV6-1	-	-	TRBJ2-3	TGTGCCAGTCTACGGTATAGCACAGATACGCAGTATTTT	CASLRYSTDTQYF
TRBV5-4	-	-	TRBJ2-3	TGTGCCAGCAGCTTTGGGGGGTCAGATACGCAGTATTTT	CASSFGGSDTQYF
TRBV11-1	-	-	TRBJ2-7	TGTGCCAGCAGCTTAGTAATGGGTTATAACTACGAGCAGTACTTC	CASSLVMGYNYEQYF
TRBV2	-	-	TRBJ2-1	TGTGCCAGCGAGACGGAGGTAGGAAATTCCTACAATGAGCAGTTCTTC	CASETEVGNSYNEQFF
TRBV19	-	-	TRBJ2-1	TGTGCCAGTAAGCCGGTCACGGGAGAGTCCCACAATGAGCAGTTCTTC	CASKPVTGESHNEQFF
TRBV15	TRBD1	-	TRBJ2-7	TGTGCCACCAGCAGTGTTCGGGACAGTTTTTCCTACGAGCAGTACTTC	CATSSVRDSFSYEQYF
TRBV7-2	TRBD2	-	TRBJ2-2	TGTGCCAGCAGCTTAGCCCTGCGGGAGGGCACCGGGGAGCTGTTTTTT	CASSLALREGTGELFF
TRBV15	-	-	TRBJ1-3	TGTGCCACCAGCAGAGATAGGGCAATGGCTGGAAACACCATATATTTT	CATSRDRAMAGNTIYF
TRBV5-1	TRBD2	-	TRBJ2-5	TGCGCCAGCAGCTTGGCCGGGTCTAGCGGGGGCCAAGAGACCCAGTACTTC	CASSLAGSSGGQETQYF
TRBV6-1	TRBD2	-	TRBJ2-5	TGTGCCGCCCGTCGTTGGACTAGTCAAGAGACCCAGTACTTC	CAARRWTSQETQYF
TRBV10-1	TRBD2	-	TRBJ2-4	TGCGCCAGCAGTGAACATGCACTAGCGGGAAACATTCAGTACTTC	CASSEHALAGNIQYF
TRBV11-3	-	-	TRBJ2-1	TGTGCCAGCAGCTTAGGTCTGGCGGATGAGCAGTTCTTC	CASSLGLADEQFF
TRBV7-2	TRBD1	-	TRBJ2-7	TGTGCCAGCAGCTTAGCCCCGGGACAGGGTTACGACGAGCAGTACTTC	CASSLAPGQGYDEQYF
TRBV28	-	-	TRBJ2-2	TGTGCCAGCAGTTTCCAACAGTACACCGGGGAGCTGTTTTTT	CASSFQQYTGELFF
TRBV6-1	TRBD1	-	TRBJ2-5	TGTGCCAGCAAAGGGACAGAAGAGACCCAGTACTTC	CASKGTEETQYF
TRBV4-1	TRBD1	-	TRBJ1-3	TGCGCCAGCAGCGGACGGGACAGAGGAAACACCATATATTTT	CASSGRDRGNTIYF
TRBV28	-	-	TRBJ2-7	TGTGCCAGCAGTCACCGGGTCCCTTACGAGCAGTACTTC	CASSHRVPYEQYF
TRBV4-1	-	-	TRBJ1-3	TGCGCCAGCAGCCAACCAATCGGGGCCTCTGGAAACACCATATATTTT	CASSQPIGASGNTIYF
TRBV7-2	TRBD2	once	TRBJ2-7	TGTGCCAGCAGCTTGACTAGCGGCACCTACGAGCAGTACTTC	CASSLTSGTYEQYF
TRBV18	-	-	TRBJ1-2	TGTGCCAGCTCGCCTACCGGGACAACCTATGGCTACACCTTC	CASSPTGTTYGYTF
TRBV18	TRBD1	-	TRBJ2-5	TGTGCCAGCTCATCCGGGACAGCTAAAGAGACCCAGTACTTC	CASSSGTAKETQYF
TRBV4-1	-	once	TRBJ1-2	TGCGCCAGCAGCCAAGAGAGGGGTCGGAACTATGGCTACACCTTC	CASSQERGRNYGYTF
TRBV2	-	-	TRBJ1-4	TGTGCCAGCAGTGAGGAAGTTTTGGGTGAAAAACTGTTTTTT	CASSEEVLGEKLFF
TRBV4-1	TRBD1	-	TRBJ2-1	TGCGCCAGCAGCCAAGGGGGCAGGGGGCCCCCCCGGCGTTACAATGAGCAGTTCTTC	CASSQGGRGPPRRYNEQFF
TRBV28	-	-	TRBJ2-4	TGTGCCATCACGGGGGCGGGGCTAGCCAAAAACATTCAGTACTTC	CAITGAGLAKNIQYF
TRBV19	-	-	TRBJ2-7	TGTGCCAGTAGTACGGGCCGCGGAGGCTACGAGCAGTACTTC	CASSTGRGGYEQYF